This T cell receptor beta chain was retrieved from a study of regulatory T cells in long-lasting Graves disease. A single count supports this clonotype. The target antigen is unknown. Indicated time point: newly diagnosed GD, antithyroid drugs for less than 3 months. PBMC RNA served as the TCR library source. CDR1 is SGHKS, CDR2 YYEKEE, per germline (reference sequence). Trimming cost V 4 bases and J 8 bases, with 15 bases left between them. This CDR3 has 14 residues. Notes on the study in general: Persistent cases of Graves' showed reduced TCR diversity relative to newly diagnosed patients.

Researchers made TCR beta libraries by using iRepertoire HTBI primers and running Arm-PCR on CDR3 regions. MiXCR, run by TCRdb on the multiplex PCR reads, gives a single entry per CDR3 protein. Seen here are 350,000 to 550,000 distinct CDR3 sequences, about 14% observed once, and the top ten hold more than 15%. These data were also filed under a second study, of T cells in Graves' hyperthyroidism and ophthalmopathy. That publication notes: Hyperthyroidism had been newly diagnosed in patients aged 18 to 65, and its duration was under 2 months.

This sequence was found in a woman between 45 and 60 years old with Graves disease. The chain carries TRBV5-5 and TRBJ1-4, with unresolved D. The source was peripheral blood mononuclear cells (PBMCs), collected at new diagnosis, from a patient treated with antithyroid drugs. The CDR3 sequence: CASSPGQILEKLFF. Written as DNA, the CDR3 is TGTGCCAGCAGCCCGGGTCAGATATTAGAAAAACTGTTTTTT.